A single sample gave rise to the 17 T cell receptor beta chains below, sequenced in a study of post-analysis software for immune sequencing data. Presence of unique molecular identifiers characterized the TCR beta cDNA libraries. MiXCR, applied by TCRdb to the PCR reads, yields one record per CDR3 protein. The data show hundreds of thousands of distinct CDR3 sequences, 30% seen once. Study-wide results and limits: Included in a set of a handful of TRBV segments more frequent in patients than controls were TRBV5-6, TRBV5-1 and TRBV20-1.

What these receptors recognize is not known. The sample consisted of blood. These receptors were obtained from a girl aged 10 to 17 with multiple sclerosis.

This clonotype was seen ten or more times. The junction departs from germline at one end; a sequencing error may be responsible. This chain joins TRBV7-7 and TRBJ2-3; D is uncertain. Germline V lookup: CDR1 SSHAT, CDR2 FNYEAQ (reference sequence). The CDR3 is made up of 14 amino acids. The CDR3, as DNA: TGTGCTAGCAGCCAACTCGGGCCCACAGATACGCAGTATTTT. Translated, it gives CASSQLGPTDTQYF.

The CDR3 DNA is TGTGCCATCAGGGTGCTGGGGCTTGGGTACGAGCAGTACTTC. As protein: CAIRVLGLGYEQYF. This chain joins TRBV10-3 and TRBJ2-7; the D gene is possibly TRBD1 (5 bases). This CDR3 is 14 amino acids long. Germline V gene data show CDR1 as ENHRY and CDR2 as SYGVKD. The germline V and J ends were trimmed by 6 bases and 4 bases, with 16 bases remaining between them.

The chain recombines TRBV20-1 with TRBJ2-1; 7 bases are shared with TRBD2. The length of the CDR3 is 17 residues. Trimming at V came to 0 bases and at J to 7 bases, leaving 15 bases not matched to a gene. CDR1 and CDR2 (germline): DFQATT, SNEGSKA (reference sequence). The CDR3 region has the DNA TGCAGTGCTAGAGATATCCAGCGGGATCCCCGGAGGAATGAGCAGTTCTTC. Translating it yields CSARDIQRDPRRNEQFF.

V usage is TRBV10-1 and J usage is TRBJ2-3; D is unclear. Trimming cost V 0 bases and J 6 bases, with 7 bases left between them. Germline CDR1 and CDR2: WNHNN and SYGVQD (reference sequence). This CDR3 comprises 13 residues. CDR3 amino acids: CASSESPEDTQYF. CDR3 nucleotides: TGCGCCAGCAGTGAGTCGCCGGAGGATACGCAGTATTTT.

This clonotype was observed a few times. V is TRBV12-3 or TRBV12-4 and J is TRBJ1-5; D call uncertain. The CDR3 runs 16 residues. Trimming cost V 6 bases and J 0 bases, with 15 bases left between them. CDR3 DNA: TGTGCCAGCAGCCCGAGGAAATACTATAGCAATCAGCCCCAGCATTTT. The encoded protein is CASSPRKYYSNQPQHF.

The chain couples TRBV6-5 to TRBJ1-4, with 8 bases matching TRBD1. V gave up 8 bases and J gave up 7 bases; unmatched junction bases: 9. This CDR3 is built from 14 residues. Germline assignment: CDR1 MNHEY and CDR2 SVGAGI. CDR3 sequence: CASGSIQGVEKLFF. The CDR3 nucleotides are TGTGCCAGCGGTTCAATACAGGGGGTTGAAAAACTGTTTTTT.

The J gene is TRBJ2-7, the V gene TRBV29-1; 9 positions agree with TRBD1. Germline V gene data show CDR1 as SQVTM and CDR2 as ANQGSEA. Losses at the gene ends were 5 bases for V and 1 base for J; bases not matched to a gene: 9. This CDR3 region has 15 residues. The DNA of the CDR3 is TGCAGCGTTTCCCGGACAGGGGTAGGATCCTACGAGCAGTACTTC. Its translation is CSVSRTGVGSYEQYF.

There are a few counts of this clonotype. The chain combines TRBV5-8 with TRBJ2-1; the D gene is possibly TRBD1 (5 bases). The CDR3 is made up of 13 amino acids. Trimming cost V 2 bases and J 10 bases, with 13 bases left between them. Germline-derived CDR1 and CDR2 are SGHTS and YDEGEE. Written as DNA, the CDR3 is TGTGCCAGCAGCTTCCGAAATAACAGGGAGCAGTTCTTC. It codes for CASSFRNNREQFF.

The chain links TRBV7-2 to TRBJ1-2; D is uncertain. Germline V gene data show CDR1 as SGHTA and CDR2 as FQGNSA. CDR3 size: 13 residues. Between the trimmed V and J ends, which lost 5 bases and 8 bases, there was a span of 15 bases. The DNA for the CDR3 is TGTGCCAGCAGCCACCCGGGTTCGGTGGGCTACACCTTC. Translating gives CASSHPGSVGYTF.

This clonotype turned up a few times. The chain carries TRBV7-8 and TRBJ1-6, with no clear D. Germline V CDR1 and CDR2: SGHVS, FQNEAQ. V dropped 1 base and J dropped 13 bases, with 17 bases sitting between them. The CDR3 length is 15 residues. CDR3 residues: CASSLVGSEGFPLHF. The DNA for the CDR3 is TGTGCCAGCAGCTTAGTGGGCAGCGAGGGTTTTCCCCTCCACTTT.

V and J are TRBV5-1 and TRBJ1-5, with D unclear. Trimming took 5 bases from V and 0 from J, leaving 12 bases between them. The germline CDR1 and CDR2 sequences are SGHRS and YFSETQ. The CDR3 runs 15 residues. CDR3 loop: CASRPAAVSNQPQHF. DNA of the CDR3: TGCGCCAGCAGACCCGCGGCAGTTAGCAATCAGCCCCAGCATTTT.

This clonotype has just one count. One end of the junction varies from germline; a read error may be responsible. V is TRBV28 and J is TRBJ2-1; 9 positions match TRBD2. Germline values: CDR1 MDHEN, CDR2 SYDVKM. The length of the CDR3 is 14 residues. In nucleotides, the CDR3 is TGTGTCAGCAGCGCGATGGGGACTAGCAGTGAGCAGTTCTTC. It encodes CVSSAMGTSSEQFF.

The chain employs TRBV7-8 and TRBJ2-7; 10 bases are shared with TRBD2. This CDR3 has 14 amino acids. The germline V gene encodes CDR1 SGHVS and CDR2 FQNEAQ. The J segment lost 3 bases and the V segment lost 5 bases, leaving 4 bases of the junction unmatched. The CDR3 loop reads CASSPLAGVYEQYF. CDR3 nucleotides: TGTGCCAGCAGCCCTCTAGCGGGGGTCTACGAGCAGTACTTC.

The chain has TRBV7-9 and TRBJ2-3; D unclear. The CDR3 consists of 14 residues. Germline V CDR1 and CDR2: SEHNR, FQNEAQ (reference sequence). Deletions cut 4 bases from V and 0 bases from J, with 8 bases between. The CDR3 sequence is CASSSLISTDTQYF. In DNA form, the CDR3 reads TGTGCCAGCAGCTCTCTTATAAGCACAGATACGCAGTATTTT.

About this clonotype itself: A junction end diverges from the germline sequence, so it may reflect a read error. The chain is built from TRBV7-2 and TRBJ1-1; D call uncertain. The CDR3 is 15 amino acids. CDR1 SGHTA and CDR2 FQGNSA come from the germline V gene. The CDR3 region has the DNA TGTGCCTGCAGCTTAGATCGTTCAAGGTCCACTGAAGCTTTCTTT. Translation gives CACSLDRSRSTEAFF.

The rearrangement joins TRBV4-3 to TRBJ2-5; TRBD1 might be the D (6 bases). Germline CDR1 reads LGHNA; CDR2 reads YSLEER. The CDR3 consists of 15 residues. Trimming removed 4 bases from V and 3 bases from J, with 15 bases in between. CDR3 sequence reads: CASSPQGQPKETQYF. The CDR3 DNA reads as TGCGCCAGCAGCCCACAAGGACAGCCCAAAGAGACCCAGTACTTC.

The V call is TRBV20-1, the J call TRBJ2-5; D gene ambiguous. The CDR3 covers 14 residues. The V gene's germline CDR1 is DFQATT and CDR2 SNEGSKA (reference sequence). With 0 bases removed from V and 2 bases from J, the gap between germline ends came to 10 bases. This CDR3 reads CSAREAQVQETQYF. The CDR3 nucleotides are TGCAGTGCTAGAGAGGCCCAGGTTCAAGAGACCCAGTACTTC.